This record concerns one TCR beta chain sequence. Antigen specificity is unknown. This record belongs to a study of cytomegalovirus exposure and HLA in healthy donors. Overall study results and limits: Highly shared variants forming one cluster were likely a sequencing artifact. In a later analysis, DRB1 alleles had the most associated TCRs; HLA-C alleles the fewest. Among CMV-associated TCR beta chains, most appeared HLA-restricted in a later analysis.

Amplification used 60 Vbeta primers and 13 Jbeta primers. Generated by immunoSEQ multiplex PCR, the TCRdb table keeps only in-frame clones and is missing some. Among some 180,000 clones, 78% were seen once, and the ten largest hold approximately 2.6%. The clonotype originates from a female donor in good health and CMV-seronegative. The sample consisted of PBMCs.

CDR3 loop: CASSLVLAGVNNEQFF. The CDR3 DNA reads as TGTGCCAGCAGCTTGGTACTAGCGGGGGTTAACAATGAGCAGTTCTTC. J is TRBJ2-1 and V is TRBV5-4; 11 positions agree with TRBD2. The V gene end was trimmed by 0 bases and the J gene end by 5 bases; junction bases not matched to a gene: 4. The CDR3 totals 16 residues. Germline CDR1 is SGHNT and CDR2 is YYREEE (reference sequence).